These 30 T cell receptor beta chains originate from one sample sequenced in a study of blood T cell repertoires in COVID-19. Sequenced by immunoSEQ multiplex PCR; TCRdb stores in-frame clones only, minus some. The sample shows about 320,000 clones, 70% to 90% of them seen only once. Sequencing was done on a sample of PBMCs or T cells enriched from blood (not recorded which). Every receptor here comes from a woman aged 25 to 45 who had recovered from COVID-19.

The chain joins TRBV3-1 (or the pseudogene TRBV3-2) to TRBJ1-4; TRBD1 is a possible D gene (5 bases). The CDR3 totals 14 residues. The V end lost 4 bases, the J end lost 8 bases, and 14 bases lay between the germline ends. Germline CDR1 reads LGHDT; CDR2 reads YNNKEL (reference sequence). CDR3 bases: TGTGCCAGCAGCCCCCCCGGGACTGGCGAAAAACTGTTTTTT. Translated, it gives CASSPPGTGEKLFF.

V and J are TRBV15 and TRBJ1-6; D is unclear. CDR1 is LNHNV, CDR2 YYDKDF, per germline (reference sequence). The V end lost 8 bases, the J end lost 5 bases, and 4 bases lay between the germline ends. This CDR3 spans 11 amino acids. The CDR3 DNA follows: TGTGCCACCGAGAATAATTCACCCCTCCACTTT. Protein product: CATENNSPLHF.

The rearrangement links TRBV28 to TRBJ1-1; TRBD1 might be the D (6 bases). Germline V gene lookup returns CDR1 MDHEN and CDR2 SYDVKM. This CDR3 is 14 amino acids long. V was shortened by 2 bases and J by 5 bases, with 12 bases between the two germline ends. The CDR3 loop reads CASSLVTGTTEAFF. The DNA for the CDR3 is TGTGCCAGCAGTTTAGTAACAGGGACGACTGAAGCTTTCTTT.

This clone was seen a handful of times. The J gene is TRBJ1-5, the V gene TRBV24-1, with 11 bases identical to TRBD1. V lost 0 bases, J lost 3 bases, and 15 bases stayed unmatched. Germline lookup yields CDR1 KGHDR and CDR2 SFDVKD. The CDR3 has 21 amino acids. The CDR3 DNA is TGTGCCACCAGTGATTTGCGGATCCTGGACAGGGGGCTGTGTGACAATCAGCCCCAGCATTTT. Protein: CATSDLRILDRGLCDNQPQHF.

CDR3 DNA: TGTGCCAGCAGCTCGAGGGGGGGGAACACTGAAGCTTTCTTT. Translated, it gives CASSSRGGNTEAFF. The chain uses TRBV11-2 and TRBJ1-1; possibly TRBD1 for D (6 bases). The CDR3 length is 14 residues. V was cut by 4 bases and J by 1 base, with 10 bases left in between. Germline V gene sequence: CDR1 SGHAT, CDR2 FQNNGV.

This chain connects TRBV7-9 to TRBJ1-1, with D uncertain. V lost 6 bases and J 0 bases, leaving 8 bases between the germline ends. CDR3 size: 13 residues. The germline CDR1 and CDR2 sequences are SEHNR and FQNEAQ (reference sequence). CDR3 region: CASRPSLNTEAFF. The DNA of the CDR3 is TGTGCCAGCAGGCCTAGTTTGAACACTGAAGCTTTCTTT.

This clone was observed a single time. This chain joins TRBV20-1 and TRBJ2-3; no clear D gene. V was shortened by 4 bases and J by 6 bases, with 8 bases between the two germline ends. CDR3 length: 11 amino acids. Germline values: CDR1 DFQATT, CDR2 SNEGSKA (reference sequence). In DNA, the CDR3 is TGCAGTGCTAAGGCGGTTGATACGCAGTATTTT. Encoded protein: CSAKAVDTQYF.

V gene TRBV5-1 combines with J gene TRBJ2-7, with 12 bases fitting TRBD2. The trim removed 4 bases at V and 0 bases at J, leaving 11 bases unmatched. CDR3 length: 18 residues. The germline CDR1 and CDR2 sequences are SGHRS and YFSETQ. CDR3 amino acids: CASSPPRLAGESSYEQYF. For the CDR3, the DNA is TGCGCCAGCAGCCCTCCACGACTAGCGGGGGAAAGCTCCTACGAGCAGTACTTC.

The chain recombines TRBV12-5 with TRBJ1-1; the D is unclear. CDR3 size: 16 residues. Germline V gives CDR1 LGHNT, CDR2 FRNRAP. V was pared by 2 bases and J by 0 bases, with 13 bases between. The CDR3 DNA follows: TGTGCTAGTGGTTTGTCGTCCGCAGTCATGAACACTGAAGCTTTCTTT. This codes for CASGLSSAVMNTEAFF. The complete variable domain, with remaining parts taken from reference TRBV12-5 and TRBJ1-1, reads DARVTQTPRHKVTEMGQEVTMRCQPILGHNTVFWYRQTMMQGLELLAYFRNRAPLDDSGMPKDRFSAEMPDATLATLKIQPSEPRDSAVYFCASGLSSAVMNTEAFFGQGTRLTVV.

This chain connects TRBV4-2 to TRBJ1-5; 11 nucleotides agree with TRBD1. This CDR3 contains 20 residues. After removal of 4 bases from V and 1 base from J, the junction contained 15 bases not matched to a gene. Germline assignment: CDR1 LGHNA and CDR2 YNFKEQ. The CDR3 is CASSPQLGGQGVGSNQPQHF. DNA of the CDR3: TGTGCCAGCAGCCCCCAACTGGGGGGACAGGGGGTCGGGAGCAATCAGCCCCAGCATTTT.

CDR3 amino acids: CASSHGGREVDTGELFF. For the CDR3, the DNA is TGTGCCAGCAGCCATGGGGGGAGGGAGGTTGACACCGGGGAGCTGTTTTTT. The chain recombines TRBV9 with TRBJ2-2; TRBD2 aligns across 7 bases. The CDR3 runs 17 residues. V trimming: 4 bases; J trimming: 3 bases; junction bases outside the gene matches: 12. Germline V gives CDR1 SGDLS, CDR2 YYNGEE.

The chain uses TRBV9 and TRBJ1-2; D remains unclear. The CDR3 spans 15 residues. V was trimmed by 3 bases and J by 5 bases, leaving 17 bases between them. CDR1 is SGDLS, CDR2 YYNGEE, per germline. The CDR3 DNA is TGTGCCAGCAGCGCGCGCCCGGGGTCCGGGTATGGCTACACCTTC. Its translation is CASSARPGSGYGYTF.

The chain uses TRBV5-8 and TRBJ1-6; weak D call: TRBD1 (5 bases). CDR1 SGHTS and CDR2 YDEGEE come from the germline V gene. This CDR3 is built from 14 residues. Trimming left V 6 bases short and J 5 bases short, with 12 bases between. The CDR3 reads CASTKIRDNSPLHF. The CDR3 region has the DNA TGTGCCAGCACCAAGATCAGGGATAATTCACCCCTCCACTTT.

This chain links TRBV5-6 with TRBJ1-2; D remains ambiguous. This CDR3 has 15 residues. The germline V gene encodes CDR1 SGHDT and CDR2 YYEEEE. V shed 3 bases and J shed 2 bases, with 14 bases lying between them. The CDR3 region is CASSSPGLRNYGYTF. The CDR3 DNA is TGTGCCAGCAGCTCCCCGGGTTTAAGGAACTATGGCTACACCTTC.

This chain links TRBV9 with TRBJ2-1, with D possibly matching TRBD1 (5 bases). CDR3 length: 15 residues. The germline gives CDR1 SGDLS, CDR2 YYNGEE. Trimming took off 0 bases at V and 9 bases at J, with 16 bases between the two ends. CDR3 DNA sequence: TGTGCCAGCAGCGTAGGAGCCCAGGGATCTTCTGAGCAGTTCTTC. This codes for CASSVGAQGSSEQFF.

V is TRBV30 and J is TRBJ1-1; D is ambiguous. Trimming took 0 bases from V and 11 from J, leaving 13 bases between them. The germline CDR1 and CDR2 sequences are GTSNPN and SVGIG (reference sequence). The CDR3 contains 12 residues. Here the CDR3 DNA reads TGTGCCTGGAGTGTCTACGGAAGCGGGGCTTTCTTT. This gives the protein CAWSVYGSGAFF.

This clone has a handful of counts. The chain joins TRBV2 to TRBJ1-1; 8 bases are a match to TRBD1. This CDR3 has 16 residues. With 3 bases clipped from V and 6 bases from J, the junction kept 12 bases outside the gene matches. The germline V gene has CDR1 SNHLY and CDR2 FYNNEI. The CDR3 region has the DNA TGTGCCAGCAGTGATGTAAGGGCGGACAGGGCCCCTGAAGCTTTCTTT. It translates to CASSDVRADRAPEAFF.

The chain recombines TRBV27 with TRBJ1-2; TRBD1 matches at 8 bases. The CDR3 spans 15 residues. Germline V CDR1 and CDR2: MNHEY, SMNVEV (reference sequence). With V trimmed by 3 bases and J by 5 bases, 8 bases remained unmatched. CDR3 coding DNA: TGTGCCAGCAGTTTTCTTCTCGGGACAGGATATGGCTACACCTTC. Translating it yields CASSFLLGTGYGYTF.

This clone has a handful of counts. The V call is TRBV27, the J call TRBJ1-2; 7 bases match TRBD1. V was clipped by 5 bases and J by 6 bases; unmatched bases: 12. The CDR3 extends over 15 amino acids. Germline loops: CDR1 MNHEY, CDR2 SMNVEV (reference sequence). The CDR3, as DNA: TGTGCCAGCAGTGTAGACAGGGATCCCCTTAATGGCTACACCTTC. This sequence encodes CASSVDRDPLNGYTF.

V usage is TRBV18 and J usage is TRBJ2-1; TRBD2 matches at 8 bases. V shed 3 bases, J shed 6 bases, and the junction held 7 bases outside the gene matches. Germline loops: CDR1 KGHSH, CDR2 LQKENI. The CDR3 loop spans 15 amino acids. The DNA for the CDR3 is TGTGCCAGCTCACCCGAGCGACTAGCGAGCAATGAGCAGTTCTTC. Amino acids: CASSPERLASNEQFF.

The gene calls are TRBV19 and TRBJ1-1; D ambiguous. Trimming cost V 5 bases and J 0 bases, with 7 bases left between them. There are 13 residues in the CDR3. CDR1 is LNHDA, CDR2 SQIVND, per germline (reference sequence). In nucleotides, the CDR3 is TGTGCCAGTAGTTCACAGATGAACACTGAAGCTTTCTTT. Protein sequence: CASSSQMNTEAFF. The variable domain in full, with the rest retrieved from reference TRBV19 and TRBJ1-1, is DGGITQSPKYLFRKEGQNVTLSCEQNLNHDAMYWYRQDPGQGLRLIYYSQIVNDFQKGDIAEGYSVSREKKESFPLTVTSAQKNPTAFYLCASSSQMNTEAFFGQGTRLTVV.

The CDR3 here is CASRDAGAPNTEAFF. DNA of the CDR3: TGTGCCAGCAGGGATGCTGGGGCCCCGAACACTGAAGCTTTCTTT. The V and J genes are TRBV7-2 and TRBJ1-1; weak D call: TRBD1 (5 bases). V lost 6 bases and J 1 base, leaving 15 bases between the germline ends. Germline CDR1 SGHTA, CDR2 FQGNSA. CDR3 length equals 15 residues.

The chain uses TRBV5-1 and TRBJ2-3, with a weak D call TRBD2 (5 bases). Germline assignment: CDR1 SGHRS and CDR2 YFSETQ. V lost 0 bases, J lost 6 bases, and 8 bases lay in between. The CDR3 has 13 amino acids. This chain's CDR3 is CASSLALADTQYF. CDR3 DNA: TGCGCCAGCAGCTTGGCTCTAGCCGATACGCAGTATTTT.

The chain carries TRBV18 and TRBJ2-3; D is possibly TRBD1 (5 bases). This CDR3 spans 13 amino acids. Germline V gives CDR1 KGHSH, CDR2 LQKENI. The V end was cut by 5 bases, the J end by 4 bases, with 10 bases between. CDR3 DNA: TGTGCCAGCTCAAGCACAGGTTCAGATACGCAGTATTTT. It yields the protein CASSSTGSDTQYF.

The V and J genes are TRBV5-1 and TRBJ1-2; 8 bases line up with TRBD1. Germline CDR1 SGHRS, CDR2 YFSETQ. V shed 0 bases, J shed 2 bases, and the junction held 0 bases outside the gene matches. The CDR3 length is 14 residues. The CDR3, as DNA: TGCGCCAGCAGCTTGGACAGGGGGAACTATGGCTACACCTTC. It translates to CASSLDRGNYGYTF.

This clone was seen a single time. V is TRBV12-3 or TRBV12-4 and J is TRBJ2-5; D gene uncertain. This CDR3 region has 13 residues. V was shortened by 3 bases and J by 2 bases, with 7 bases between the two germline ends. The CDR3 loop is CASSLFGQETQYF. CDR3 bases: TGTGCCAGCAGTTTGTTCGGGCAAGAGACCCAGTACTTC.

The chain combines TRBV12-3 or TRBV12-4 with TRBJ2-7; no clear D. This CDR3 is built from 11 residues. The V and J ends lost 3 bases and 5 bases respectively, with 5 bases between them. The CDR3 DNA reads TGTGCCAGCAGTTTGAGGAACGAGCAGTACTTC. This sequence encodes CASSLRNEQYF.

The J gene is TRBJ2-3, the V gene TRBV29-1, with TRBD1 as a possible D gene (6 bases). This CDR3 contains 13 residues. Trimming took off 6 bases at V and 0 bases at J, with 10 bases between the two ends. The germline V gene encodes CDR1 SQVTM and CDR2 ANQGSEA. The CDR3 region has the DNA TGCAGCGTGGACAGCTCTAGCACAGATACGCAGTATTTT. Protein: CSVDSSSTDTQYF.

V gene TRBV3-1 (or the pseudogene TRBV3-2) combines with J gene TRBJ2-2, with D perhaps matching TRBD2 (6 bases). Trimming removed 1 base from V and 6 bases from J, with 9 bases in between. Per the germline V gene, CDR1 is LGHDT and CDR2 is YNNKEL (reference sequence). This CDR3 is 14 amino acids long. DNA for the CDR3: TGTGCCAGCAGCCAAGCCGGGGGTGCCGGGGAGCTGTTTTTT. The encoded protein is CASSQAGGAGELFF.

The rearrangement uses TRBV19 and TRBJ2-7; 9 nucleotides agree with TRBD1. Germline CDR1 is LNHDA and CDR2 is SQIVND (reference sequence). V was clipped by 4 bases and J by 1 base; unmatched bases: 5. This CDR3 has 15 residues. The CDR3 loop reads CASSTAGTGSYEQYF. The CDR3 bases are TGTGCCAGTAGTACCGCCGGGACAGGGTCCTACGAGCAGTACTTC.